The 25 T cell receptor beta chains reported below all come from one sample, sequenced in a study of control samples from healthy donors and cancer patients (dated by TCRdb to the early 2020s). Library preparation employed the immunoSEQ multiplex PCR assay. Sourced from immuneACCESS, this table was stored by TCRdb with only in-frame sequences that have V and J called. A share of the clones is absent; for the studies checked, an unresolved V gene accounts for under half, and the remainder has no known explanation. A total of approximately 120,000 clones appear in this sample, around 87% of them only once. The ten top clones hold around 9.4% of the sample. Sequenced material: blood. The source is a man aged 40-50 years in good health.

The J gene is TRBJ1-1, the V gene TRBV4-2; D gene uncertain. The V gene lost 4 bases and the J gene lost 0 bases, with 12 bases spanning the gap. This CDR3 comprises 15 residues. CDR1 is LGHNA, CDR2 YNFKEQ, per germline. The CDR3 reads CASSPYGEMNTEAFF. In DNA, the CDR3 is TGTGCCAGCAGCCCCTATGGAGAAATGAACACTGAAGCTTTCTTT.

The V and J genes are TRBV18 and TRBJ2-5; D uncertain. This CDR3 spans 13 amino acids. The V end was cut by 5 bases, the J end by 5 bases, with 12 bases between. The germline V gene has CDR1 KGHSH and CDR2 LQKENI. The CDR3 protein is CASSSHPRETQYF. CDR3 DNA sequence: TGTGCCAGCTCAAGCCATCCGAGGGAGACCCAGTACTTC.

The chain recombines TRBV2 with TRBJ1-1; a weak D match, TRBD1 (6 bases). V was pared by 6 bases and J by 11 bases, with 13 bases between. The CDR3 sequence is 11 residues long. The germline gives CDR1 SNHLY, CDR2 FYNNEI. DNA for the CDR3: TGTGCCAGCAGGGCAGGGGAGTGGGCTTTCTTT. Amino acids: CASRAGEWAFF.

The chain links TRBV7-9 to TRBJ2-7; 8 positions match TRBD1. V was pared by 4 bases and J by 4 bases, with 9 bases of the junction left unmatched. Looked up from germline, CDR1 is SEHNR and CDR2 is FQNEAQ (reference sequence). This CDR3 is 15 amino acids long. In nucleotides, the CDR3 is TGTGCCAGCAGCTACGGACCCCAGGGGGCTTACGAGCAGTACTTC. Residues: CASSYGPQGAYEQYF.

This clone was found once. CDR3 sequence (DNA): TGTGCCAGCAGCTTGGGGACTAGTCGGGAGACCCAGTACTTC. Translating it yields CASSLGTSRETQYF. The chain joins TRBV5-4 to TRBJ2-5, with 7 positions matching TRBD2. V shed 0 bases, J shed 5 bases, and the junction held 4 bases outside the gene matches. The germline V gene has CDR1 SGHNT and CDR2 YYREEE (reference sequence). The CDR3 covers 14 residues.

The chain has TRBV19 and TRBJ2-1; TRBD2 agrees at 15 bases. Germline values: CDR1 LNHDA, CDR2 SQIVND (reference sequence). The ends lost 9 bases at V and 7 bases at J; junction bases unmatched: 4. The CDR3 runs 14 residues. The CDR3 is CASRTSGGANEQFF. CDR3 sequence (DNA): TGTGCCAGCAGGACTAGCGGGGGGGCGAATGAGCAGTTCTTC.

CDR3 nucleotide sequence: TGTGCCAGCAGCTTAGAGGATGTTGAGCAGTTCTTC. Amino acid sequence: CASSLEDVEQFF. The V gene is TRBV7-2, the J gene TRBJ2-1; no firm D call. This CDR3 has 12 amino acids. The ends were cut back, 1 base at V and 9 bases at J, with 7 bases in the middle. The V gene's germline CDR1 is SGHTA and CDR2 FQGNSA.

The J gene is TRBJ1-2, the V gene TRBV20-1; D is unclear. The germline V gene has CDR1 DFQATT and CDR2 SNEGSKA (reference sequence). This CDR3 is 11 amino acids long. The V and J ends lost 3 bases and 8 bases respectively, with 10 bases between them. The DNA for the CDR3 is TGCAGTGCTAGCTACTCCGCAGGCTACACCTTC. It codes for CSASYSAGYTF.

The CDR3 nucleotides are TGTGCCAGCAGTGCAGGGTCGACCCTCCAAAGGTTCTTC. Amino acids: CASSAGSTLQRFF. The rearrangement uses TRBV2 and TRBJ2-1, with a weak D call TRBD1 (5 bases). The CDR3 is 13 amino acids. V dropped 4 bases and J dropped 15 bases, with 19 bases sitting between them. Germline V gives CDR1 SNHLY, CDR2 FYNNEI. Full variable domain (rest looked up from reference TRBV2 and TRBJ2-1): EPEVTQTPSHQVTQMGQEVILRCVPISNHLYFYWYRQILGQKVEFLVSFYNNEISEKSEIFDDQFSVERPDGSNFTLKIRSTKLEDSAMYFCASSAGSTLQRFFGPGTRLTVL.

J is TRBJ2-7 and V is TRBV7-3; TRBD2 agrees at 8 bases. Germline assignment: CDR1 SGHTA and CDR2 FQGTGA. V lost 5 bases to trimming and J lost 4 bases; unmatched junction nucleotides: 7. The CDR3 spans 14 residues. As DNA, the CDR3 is TGTGCCAGCAGCCCAACTGGGACTAGGTACGAGCAGTACTTC. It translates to CASSPTGTRYEQYF. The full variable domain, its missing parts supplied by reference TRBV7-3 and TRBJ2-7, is GAGVSQTPSNKVTEKGKYVELRCDPISGHTALYWYRQSLGQGPEFLIYFQGTGAADDSGLPNDRFFAVRPEGSVSTLKIQRTERGDSAVYLCASSPTGTRYEQYFGPGTRLTVT.

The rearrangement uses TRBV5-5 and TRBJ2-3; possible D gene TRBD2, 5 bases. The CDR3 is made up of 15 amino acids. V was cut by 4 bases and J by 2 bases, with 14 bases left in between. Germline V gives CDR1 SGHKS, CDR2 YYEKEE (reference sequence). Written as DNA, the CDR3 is TGTGCCAGCAGCCGGAATAGCGAGCTCACAGATACGCAGTATTTT. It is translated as CASSRNSELTDTQYF.

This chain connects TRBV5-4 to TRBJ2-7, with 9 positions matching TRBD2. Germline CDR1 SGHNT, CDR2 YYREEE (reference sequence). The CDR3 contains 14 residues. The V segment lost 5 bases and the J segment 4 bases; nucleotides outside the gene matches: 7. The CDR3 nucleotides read TGTGCCAGCAGAACGCGGGGGGGCCCATACGAGCAGTACTTC. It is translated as CASRTRGGPYEQYF.

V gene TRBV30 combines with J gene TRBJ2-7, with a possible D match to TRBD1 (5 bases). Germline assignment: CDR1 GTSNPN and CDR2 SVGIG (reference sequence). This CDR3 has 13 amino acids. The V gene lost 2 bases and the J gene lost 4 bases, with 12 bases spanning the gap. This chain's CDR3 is CAWSPTGEYEQYF. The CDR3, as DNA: TGTGCCTGGAGTCCCACAGGAGAGTACGAGCAGTACTTC.

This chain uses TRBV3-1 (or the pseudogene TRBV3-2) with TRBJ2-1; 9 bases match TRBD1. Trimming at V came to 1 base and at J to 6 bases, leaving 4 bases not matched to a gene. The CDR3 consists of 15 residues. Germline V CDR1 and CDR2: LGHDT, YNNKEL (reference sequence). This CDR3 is CASSQGDRDINEQFF. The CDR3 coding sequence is TGTGCCAGCAGCCAAGGGGACAGGGATATCAATGAGCAGTTCTTC.

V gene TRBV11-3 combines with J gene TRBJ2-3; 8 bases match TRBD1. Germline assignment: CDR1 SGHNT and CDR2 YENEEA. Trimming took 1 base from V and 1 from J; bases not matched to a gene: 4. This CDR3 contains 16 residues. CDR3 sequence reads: CASSLGTGLGTDTQYF. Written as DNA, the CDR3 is TGTGCCAGCAGCTTAGGGACAGGGCTGGGCACAGATACGCAGTATTTT.

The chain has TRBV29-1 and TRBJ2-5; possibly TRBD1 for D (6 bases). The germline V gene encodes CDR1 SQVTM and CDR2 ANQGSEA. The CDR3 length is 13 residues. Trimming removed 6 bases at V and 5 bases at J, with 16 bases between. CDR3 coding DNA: TGCAGCGTCCTTATTGGGGGCCGGGAGACCCAGTACTTC. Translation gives CSVLIGGRETQYF.

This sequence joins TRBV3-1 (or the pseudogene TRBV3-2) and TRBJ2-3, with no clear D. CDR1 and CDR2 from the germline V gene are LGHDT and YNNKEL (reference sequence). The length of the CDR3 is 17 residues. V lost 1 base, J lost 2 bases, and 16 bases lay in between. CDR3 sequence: CASSQGSRLSATDTQYF. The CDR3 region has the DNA TGTGCCAGCAGCCAAGGTTCGAGACTTTCCGCCACAGATACGCAGTATTTT.

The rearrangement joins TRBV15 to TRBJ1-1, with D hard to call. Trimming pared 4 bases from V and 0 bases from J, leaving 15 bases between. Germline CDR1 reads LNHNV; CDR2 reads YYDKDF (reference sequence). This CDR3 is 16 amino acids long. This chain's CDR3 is CATSTPDYGMNTEAFF. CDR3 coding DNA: TGTGCCACCAGCACACCGGACTATGGGATGAACACTGAAGCTTTCTTT.

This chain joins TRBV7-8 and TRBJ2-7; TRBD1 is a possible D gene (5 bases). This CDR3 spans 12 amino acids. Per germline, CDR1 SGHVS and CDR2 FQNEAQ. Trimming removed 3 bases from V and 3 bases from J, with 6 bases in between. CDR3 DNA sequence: TGTGCCAGCAGCTTTAGGGGCTACGAGCAGTACTTC. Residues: CASSFRGYEQYF.

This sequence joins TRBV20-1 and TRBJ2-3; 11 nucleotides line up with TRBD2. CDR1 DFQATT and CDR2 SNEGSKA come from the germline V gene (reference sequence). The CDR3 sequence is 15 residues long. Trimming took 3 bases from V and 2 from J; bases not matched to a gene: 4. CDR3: CSASGTSGLTDTQYF. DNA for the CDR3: TGCAGTGCTAGTGGGACTAGCGGACTCACAGATACGCAGTATTTT.

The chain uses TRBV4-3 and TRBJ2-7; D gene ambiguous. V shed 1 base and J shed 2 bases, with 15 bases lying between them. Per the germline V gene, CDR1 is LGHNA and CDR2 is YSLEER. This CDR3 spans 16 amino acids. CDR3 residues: CASSQAPGRNPYEQYF. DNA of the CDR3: TGCGCCAGCAGCCAAGCCCCAGGAAGGAACCCCTACGAGCAGTACTTC.

In DNA form, the CDR3 reads TGTGCCAGCTCAACTAGCGGGGTTCGCACAGATACGCAGTATTTT. Translated: CASSTSGVRTDTQYF. The V gene is TRBV18, the J gene TRBJ2-3, with TRBD2 matching 10 bases. This CDR3 contains 15 residues. V was pared by 5 bases and J by 1 base, with 3 bases of the junction left unmatched. The germline V gene has CDR1 KGHSH and CDR2 LQKENI.

CDR3 protein: CASSQDWLASFAGTQYF. CDR3 DNA: TGCGCCAGCAGCCAAGATTGGCTAGCTAGTTTTGCGGGTACGCAGTATTTT. The chain joins TRBV4-3 to TRBJ2-3; D possibly corresponds to TRBD2 (5 bases). V was clipped by 0 bases and J by 8 bases, with 21 bases between them. The V gene's germline CDR1 is LGHNA and CDR2 YSLEER. This CDR3 is built from 17 residues.

The CDR3 DNA reads as TGTGCCAGCAGTGGGGAGGGACAGGGGTTTTATGGCTACACCTTC. It specifies CASSGEGQGFYGYTF. V is TRBV25-1 and J is TRBJ1-2, with 10 bases lining up with TRBD1. V gave up 4 bases and J gave up 5 bases; unmatched junction bases: 7. Germline assignment: CDR1 MGHDK and CDR2 SYGVNS. This CDR3 has 15 residues.

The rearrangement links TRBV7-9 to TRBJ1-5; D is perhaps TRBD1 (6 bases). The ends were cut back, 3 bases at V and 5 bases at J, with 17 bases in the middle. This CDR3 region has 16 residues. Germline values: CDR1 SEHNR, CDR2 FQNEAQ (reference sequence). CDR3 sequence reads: CASSLGAGDFDQPQHF. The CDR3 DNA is TGTGCCAGCAGCTTGGGTGCAGGGGATTTTGATCAGCCCCAGCATTTT.